The source of this TCR beta chain is a study of cytomegalovirus exposure and HLA in healthy donors. Vbeta (60) and Jbeta (13) primers were used in the PCR. Measured with immunoSEQ multiplex PCR; TCRdb has only the in-frame clones, and not every one. This table holds around 150,000 clones, approximately 79% found once. The CDR3 consists of 17 residues. Unmatched junction bases numbered 7, after V lost 0 bases and J lost 5 bases. Germline assignment: CDR1 LGHNA and CDR2 YSLEER. The chain uses TRBV4-3 and TRBJ2-5; 12 positions agree with TRBD2. This receptor was obtained from a male donor in good health and CMV-seronegative. Sequencing used PBMCs. The CDR3 DNA is TGCGCCAGCAGCCAAGACCCGACTAGCGGGGGCGGGGAGACCCAGTACTTC. It encodes CASSQDPTSGGGETQYF.